A single sample gave rise to the 2 T cell receptor beta chains below, sequenced in a study of cytomegalovirus exposure and HLA in healthy donors. The PCR contained 60 Vbeta and 13 Jbeta primers. TCRdb keeps only in-frame clones here, not all; method: immunoSEQ multiplex PCR. This table holds some 120,000 clones. Sequences were obtained from PBMCs. The receptors were sampled from a middle-aged man in good health and CMV-seropositive.

This sequence joins TRBV7-3 and TRBJ2-7; the match to TRBD1 covers 11 bases. Germline trimming cut 6 bases from V and 3 bases from J; bases unmatched to any gene: 7. Germline V gives CDR1 SGHTA, CDR2 FQGTGA. CDR3 length: 15 residues. The CDR3 DNA is TGTGCCAGCAGTCCTGGAGGGACAGGGGGCTACGAGCAGTACTTC. It yields the protein CASSPGGTGGYEQYF.

CDR3 region: CASSGTSARNEQFF. The CDR3 nucleotides are TGTGCCAGCAGTGGGACTAGTGCTCGGAATGAGCAGTTCTTC. The J gene is TRBJ2-1, the V gene TRBV2; 7 bases align to TRBD2. Looked up from germline, CDR1 is SNHLY and CDR2 is FYNNEI. V was pared by 4 bases and J by 7 bases, with 7 bases of the junction left unmatched. The CDR3 runs to 14 residues.